The T cell receptor beta chain under discussion was sequenced for a study of T cells in Graves' hyperthyroidism and ophthalmopathy (dated by TCRdb to the late 2010s). About the investigation overall: Peripheral blood samples were taken at the time of initial diagnosis, prior to any treatment. To identify TCR V-J signatures that set the groups apart, the researchers used a discovery cohort of more than 95 patients, made up of 43 with Graves' ophthalmopathy and some 55 with stable Graves' hyperthyroidism. An independent validation cohort of fewer than 20 hyperthyroidism patients and over 15 patients who later progressed to ophthalmopathy tested prospective prediction of ophthalmopathy. For training and testing, the roughly 93 patients in the discovery cohort were randomly divided in a 7:3 ratio. In more than five Graves' hyperthyroidism patients, the study also compared T-cell repertoires from thyroid tissue with T-cell repertoires from blood. After blood sampling, hyperthyroidism patients were treated with methimazole at a starting dose of 30 mg daily, and ophthalmopathy patients were treated with high-dose intravenous methylprednisolone. TCR Vbeta CDR3 sequencing of 120 to 150 peripheral blood samples (fewer than 45 ophthalmopathy, 75 hyperthyroidism and approximately 17 progressor patients) is reported in the paper.

The paper's findings and limits, for the study overall: In validation, the model predicted progression to ophthalmopathy a median of approximately 6.3 months before onset, with roughly 71% sensitivity and roughly 73% specificity. No statistical method was used to fix the sample size in advance, and group allocation was not hidden from the investigators. In cross-validation, a model built on a 13 V-J signature told ophthalmopathy apart from stable hyperthyroidism with approximately 90% sensitivity and about 81% specificity, and in testing the same model reached 80%/75%. Most expanded thyroid clonotypes (frequency above 0.001) were also detected in blood, suggesting blood repertoires may reflect thyroid immune responses.

TCR beta CDR3 regions were amplified from RNA transcripts. A first-round RT-PCR of the TCR CDR3 used the HTBI primer set with the Qiagen OneStep RT-PCR kit. A second multiplex PCR round built the libraries, followed by size selection and purification. Sequencing of the libraries was done on an Illumina HiSeq2000 using paired-end 100 bp reads. The authors' analysis ran thus. Raw data were processed with SOAPnuke, discarding reads with adapters, uncalled bases, mean Phred below 15, or no exact constant-primer or identifier match. High-quality paired reads were merged using COPE v1.2.5, and each unique nucleotide sequence was defined as a clonotype. MiTCR v1.1 was used to align the clonotypes against IMGT TRBV, TRBD and TRBJ reference segments. Analysis was restricted to V-J combinations with a frequency above 0.0001, which covered 98% to 99.2% of repertoires. A TCS score was defined as the ratio of F50 (clonal expansion) to E x V (chaos), with BLOSUM62-based TCRdist applied between CDR3 peptides within each V-J. Welch's t-statistics and random forest reduced around 550 V-J features to 13, which were used in a naive Bayes classifier (R e1071). TCRdb ran its own pipeline on the public reads, namely fastp trimming at Q25 and MiXCR clone calling, and kept in-frame beta chains. A single entry per CDR3 protein holds the most common genes and DNA from its merged rows. These V and J calls rely on TCRdb rather than the paper's analysis. This sample gives 250,000 to 400,000 distinct CDR3 sequences in total; roughly an eighth of them show up just once. Of the sample, 30% to 35% falls within the top ten clones.

This clonotype has a count of ten or more. Its antigen is not yet known. Per-nucleotide qualities are absent, and no much larger clonotype sits a single base away. Ophthalmopathy patients had moderately to severely active disease, with a Clinical Activity Score of 3 or more, a NOSPECS grade of 4 or more, and a disease duration of less than 3 months. Exclusion was applied to patients with uncontrolled infections, other autoimmune diseases, pregnancy or lactation. Diagnoses relied on clinical symptoms, serum thyroxine and TRAb, thyroid ultrasound and orbital computed tomography. Ficoll-Paque density gradient centrifugation was used to isolate PBMCs from about 9.4 ml of fresh peripheral blood. Trizol reagent was used to extract total RNA, and RNA quality was then checked on an Agilent 2100 Bioanalyzer. The TCR originated in a woman aged 35 to 49 with Graves' ophthalmopathy. The sample consisted of blood.

The DNA sequence is given as TGTGCCAGTAGTATGTCCTGGAGCGGGCAGGTCGCAGATACGCAGTATTTT. It is translated as CASSMSWSGQVADTQYF. The sequence links TRBV19 to TRBJ2-3, with TRBD2 as a weak D call on 6 bases. As encoded in the germline V gene (reference sequence), CDR1 is LNHDA while CDR2 is SQIVND. The V and J ends are trimmed by 3 bases and 4 bases, leaving 20 bases between them. The CDR3 starts with the cysteine, ends with the phenylalanine, and has 17 residues. The DNA shown is the 51-base CDR3, in frame from base 1.